The 21 T cell receptor beta chains listed next were all sequenced from one sample in a study of T cell responses to AZD1222 COVID-19 vaccine. The assay was immunoSEQ multiplex PCR, and TCRdb's table has in-frame clones only and misses some. The sample lists 140,000 to 150,000 clones, 80% to 95% occurring once. The sequencing here drew on peripheral blood, taken 28 days after the second AZD1222 dose. The source is an adult who received the AZD1222 COVID-19 vaccine.

The chain links TRBV4-3 to TRBJ1-5; unclear D gene. Germline V gives CDR1 LGHNA, CDR2 YSLEER. This CDR3 contains 13 residues. V lost 1 base, J lost 7 bases, and 8 bases lay in between. This chain's CDR3 is CASSQGANQPQHF. The CDR3 DNA is TGCGCCAGCAGCCAAGGGGCGAACCAGCCCCAGCATTTT.

The chain couples TRBV9 to TRBJ2-1; D is undetermined. The V gene's germline CDR1 is SGDLS and CDR2 YYNGEE. Trimming took 0 bases from V and 5 from J, leaving 15 bases between them. The CDR3 covers 16 residues. The CDR3 bases are TGTGCCAGCAGCGTAGGAGTCCAAGGTAGCAACAATGAGCAGTTCTTC. It codes for CASSVGVQGSNNEQFF.

This chain uses TRBV27 with TRBJ2-7; perhaps D is TRBD1 or TRBD2 (5 bases each). This CDR3 contains 13 residues. Germline V gene data show CDR1 as MNHEY and CDR2 as SMNVEV (reference sequence). The V end lost 5 bases, the J end lost 3 bases, and 11 bases lay between the germline ends. CDR3 sequence: CASSSRDVYEQYF. Written as DNA, the CDR3 is TGTGCCAGCAGTAGTAGGGACGTCTACGAGCAGTACTTC.

The chain uses TRBV28 and TRBJ1-1; 9 nucleotides agree with TRBD1. J lost 7 bases, V lost 4 bases, and 7 bases had no gene match. The CDR3 contains 14 residues. In germline, CDR1 is MDHEN, CDR2 SYDVKM. CDR3 sequence (DNA): TGTGCCAGCAGTTCGACAGGGGGAAGGTTTGAAGCTTTCTTT. Protein sequence: CASSSTGGRFEAFF.

The rearrangement links TRBV19 to TRBJ1-2, with D possibly being TRBD1 (5 bases). V lost 0 bases and J 2 bases, leaving 10 bases between the germline ends. This CDR3 is built from 15 residues. Germline values: CDR1 LNHDA, CDR2 SQIVND (reference sequence). CDR3 sequence (DNA): TGTGCCAGTAGTATAGATAGGGGCAGGAACTATGGCTACACCTTC. Encoded protein: CASSIDRGRNYGYTF.

The rearrangement uses TRBV7-9 and TRBJ1-4; D is ambiguous. The V gene lost 7 bases and the J gene lost 0 bases, with 12 bases spanning the gap. Looked up from germline, CDR1 is SEHNR and CDR2 is FQNEAQ (reference sequence). The CDR3 is 15 amino acids. For the CDR3, the DNA is TGTGCCAGCAACGCCGGCGGGACAACTAATGAAAAACTGTTTTTT. Translated, it gives CASNAGGTTNEKLFF.

The rearrangement joins TRBV18 to TRBJ1-1, with 10 positions matching TRBD1. The CDR3 runs to 14 residues. The germline CDR1 and CDR2 sequences are KGHSH and LQKENI. V lost 5 bases and J lost 4; bases outside the gene matches: 4. The CDR3, as DNA: TGTGCCAGCTCAGAGGGACAGGGGACCACTGAAGCTTTCTTT. This translates into CASSEGQGTTEAFF.

The chain links TRBV20-1 to TRBJ2-2; D is undetermined. Germline V gene lookup returns CDR1 DFQATT and CDR2 SNEGSKA (reference sequence). With 3 bases removed from V and 0 bases from J, the gap between germline ends came to 11 bases. This CDR3 spans 15 amino acids. The CDR3 sequence: CSASLYSSNTGELFF. The CDR3 DNA reads as TGCAGTGCTAGTTTGTACAGTTCGAACACCGGGGAGCTGTTTTTT.

The CDR3 spells CASSEGRTYNEQFF. The DNA for the CDR3 is TGTGCCAGCAGTGAAGGCAGAACCTACAATGAGCAGTTCTTC. V and J are TRBV25-1 and TRBJ2-1; D gene unclear. The V gene's germline CDR1 is MGHDK and CDR2 SYGVNS. The length of the CDR3 is 14 residues. V lost 2 bases to trimming and J lost 2 bases, with 7 bases between them.

The V call is TRBV6-5, the J call TRBJ1-4, with a weak D call TRBD1 (6 bases). The CDR3 sequence is 15 residues long. The V end was cut by 5 bases, the J end by 5 bases, with 15 bases between. CDR1 and CDR2 from the germline V gene are MNHEY and SVGAGI. The CDR3 spells CASSTPGRGNEKLFF. The CDR3 coding sequence is TGTGCCAGCAGTACCCCTGGCAGGGGAAATGAAAAACTGTTTTTT.

The V and J genes are TRBV9 and TRBJ2-7, with 7 bases identical to TRBD2. CDR3 length equals 15 residues. The V gene's germline CDR1 is SGDLS and CDR2 YYNGEE. J gave up 2 bases and V 3 bases, and 8 bases lay outside the gene matches. CDR3 bases: TGTGCCAGCAGCGCCTTACCGGGACTAACCTACGAGCAGTACTTC. Translated: CASSALPGLTYEQYF.

CDR3 region: CASSSTGAGNYGYTF. CDR3 DNA sequence: TGTGCCAGCAGTTCGACGGGGGCGGGTAACTATGGCTACACCTTC. The chain employs TRBV6-5 and TRBJ1-2; D may be TRBD1 (6 bases). Germline CDR1 is MNHEY and CDR2 is SVGAGI. The CDR3 has 15 amino acids. V lost 4 bases to trimming and J lost 1 base, with 13 bases between them.

This rearrangement joins TRBV3-1 (or the pseudogene TRBV3-2) to TRBJ2-1; possibly TRBD1 for D (5 bases). The CDR3 sequence is 16 residues long. In germline, CDR1 is LGHDT, CDR2 YNNKEL (reference sequence). V was trimmed by 1 base and J by 3 bases, leaving 13 bases between them. CDR3 region: CASSQVAGQYYNEQFF. The CDR3 coding sequence is TGTGCCAGCAGCCAAGTCGCAGGACAATACTACAATGAGCAGTTCTTC.

V and J are TRBV20-1 and TRBJ1-4, with D unclear. Trimming shortened V by 3 bases and J by 8 bases, and 10 bases separated the two germline ends. Germline V lookup: CDR1 DFQATT, CDR2 SNEGSKA (reference sequence). This CDR3 region has 12 residues. The CDR3 bases are TGCAGTGCTAGTGTGGGTGACGAAAAACTGTTTTTT. Amino acid sequence: CSASVGDEKLFF.

The chain recombines TRBV6-2 or TRBV6-3 with TRBJ1-4, with no clear D. The CDR3 is made up of 13 amino acids. Germline V CDR1 and CDR2: MNHEY, SVGEGT. Trimming took 4 bases from V and 10 from J, leaving 13 bases between them. The CDR3 nucleotides read TGTGCCAGCAGTTCGCAGCCGCGGGGAAAACTGTTTTTT. It translates to CASSSQPRGKLFF.

V and J are TRBV25-1 and TRBJ1-1, with D perhaps TRBD1 (5 bases). The germline CDR1 and CDR2 sequences are MGHDK and SYGVNS. The CDR3 extends over 11 amino acids. V was trimmed by 7 bases and J by 5 bases, leaving 8 bases between them. CDR3 residues: CASIGGTEAFF. In DNA form, the CDR3 reads TGTGCCAGCATCGGGGGGACTGAAGCTTTCTTT.

The chain uses TRBV28 and TRBJ1-1, with 8 bases lining up with TRBD1. The junction had 10 bases not matched to a gene; V was cut back by 10 bases and J by 0 bases. The CDR3 loop spans 15 amino acids. Germline lookup yields CDR1 MDHEN and CDR2 SYDVKM. The CDR3 coding sequence is TGTGCCATCAACAGGGGGACTAGCGTGAACACTGAAGCTTTCTTT. It yields the protein CAINRGTSVNTEAFF. Together with reference TRBV28 and TRBJ1-1, the CDR3 gives the full variable domain: DVKVTQSSRYLVKRTGEKVFLECVQDMDHENMFWYRQDPGLGLRLIYFSYDVKMKEKGDIPEGYSVSREKKERFSLILESASTNQTSMYLCAINRGTSVNTEAFFGQGTRLTVV.

The rearrangement joins TRBV4-2 to TRBJ2-7; D ambiguous. V lost 0 bases to trimming and J lost 3 bases, with 18 bases between them. The length of the CDR3 is 17 residues. The germline V gene encodes CDR1 LGHNA and CDR2 YNFKEQ. The CDR3 region is CASSQEGNSNPSYEQYF. In nucleotides, the CDR3 is TGTGCCAGCAGCCAAGAGGGTAATAGCAACCCAAGCTACGAGCAGTACTTC.

J is TRBJ1-2 and V is TRBV29-1; 7 bases align to TRBD1. This CDR3 region has 16 residues. CDR1 SQVTM and CDR2 ANQGSEA come from the germline V gene. V shed 2 bases and J 4 bases; nucleotides not matched to a gene: 13. CDR3 in DNA: TGCAGCGTTGAAAACCGGGACAGCAAGCTAGGCTATGGCTACACCTTC. Translation: CSVENRDSKLGYGYTF.

The V and J genes are TRBV4-3 and TRBJ1-2, with D uncertain. Germline values: CDR1 LGHNA, CDR2 YSLEER. The V end was cut by 0 bases, the J end by 3 bases, with 11 bases between. The CDR3 consists of 15 residues. The CDR3 loop reads CASSQEISNYYGYTF. The CDR3 DNA reads TGCGCCAGCAGCCAAGAAATTAGTAATTACTATGGCTACACCTTC.

The V and J genes are TRBV28 and TRBJ1-5; unclear D gene. Germline V lookup: CDR1 MDHEN, CDR2 SYDVKM. The CDR3 runs 12 residues. The ends were cut back, 1 base at V and 10 bases at J, with 8 bases in the middle. CDR3 sequence (DNA): TGTGCCAGCAGTTTATACGGATTACCCCAGCATTTT. Its translation is CASSLYGLPQHF.